Included here is one TCR beta chain sequence, with context. The antigen is not known. Sequencing used immunoSEQ multiplex PCR; TCRdb keeps in-frame clones, though not all of them. The sample records around 1.9 million clones, about 92% being singletons. The sample comes from a study of shared clonotypes between healthy human individuals. Overall study: CD8 memory received one plate per donor, CD8 naive two, CD4 memory three and CD4 naive three.

CD45RO-negative, CCR7-selected cells formed the naive CD8 fraction, which excluded terminally differentiated effector memory CD45RA+ cells. Study-level points and caveats: Sampling covered blood only; tissue repertoires likely differ. Generally, naive subsets (rather than memory subsets) showed larger estimated richness. It was observed that around 5% of naive CD4 clonotypes were shared across several donors.

Germline CDR1 reads SEHNR; CDR2 reads FQNEAQ (reference sequence). V was pared by 5 bases and J by 2 bases, with 16 bases between. The CDR3 contains 16 residues. The V and J genes are TRBV7-9 and TRBJ2-1; D possibly corresponds to TRBD1 (6 bases). Sequenced input: naive CD8+ T cells from PBMCs. The TCR originated in a man aged 18 to 35 in good health. Some clones in this sample may be carry-over from other donors' samples. CDR3 sequence: CASSPLLRGTYNEQFF. As DNA, the CDR3 is TGTGCCAGCAGCCCCCTTTTGAGGGGGACCTACAATGAGCAGTTCTTC.